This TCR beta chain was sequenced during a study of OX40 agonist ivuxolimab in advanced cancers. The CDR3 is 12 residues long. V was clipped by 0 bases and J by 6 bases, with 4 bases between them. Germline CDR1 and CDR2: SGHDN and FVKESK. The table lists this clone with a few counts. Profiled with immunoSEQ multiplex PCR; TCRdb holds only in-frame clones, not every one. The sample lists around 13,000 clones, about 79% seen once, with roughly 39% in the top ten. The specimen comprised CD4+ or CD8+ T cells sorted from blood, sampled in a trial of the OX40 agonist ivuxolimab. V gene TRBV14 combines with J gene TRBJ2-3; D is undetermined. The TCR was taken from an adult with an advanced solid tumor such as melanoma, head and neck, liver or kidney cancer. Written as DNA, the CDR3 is TGTGCCAGCAGCCAAGATTGGGATACGCAGTATTTT. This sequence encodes CASSQDWDTQYF.